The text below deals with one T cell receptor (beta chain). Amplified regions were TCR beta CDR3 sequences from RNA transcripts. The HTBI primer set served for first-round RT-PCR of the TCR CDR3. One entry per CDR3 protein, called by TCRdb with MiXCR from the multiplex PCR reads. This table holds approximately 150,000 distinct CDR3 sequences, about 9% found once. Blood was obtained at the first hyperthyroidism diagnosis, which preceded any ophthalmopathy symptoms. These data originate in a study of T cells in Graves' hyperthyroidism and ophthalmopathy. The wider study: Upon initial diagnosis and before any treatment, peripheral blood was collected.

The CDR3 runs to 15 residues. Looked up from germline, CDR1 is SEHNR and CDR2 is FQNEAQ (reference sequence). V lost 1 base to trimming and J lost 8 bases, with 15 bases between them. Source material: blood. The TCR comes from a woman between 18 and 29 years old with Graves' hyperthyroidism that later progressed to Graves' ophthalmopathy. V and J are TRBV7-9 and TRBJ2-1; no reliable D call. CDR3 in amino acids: CASSLVGHKRDEQFF. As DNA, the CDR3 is TGTGCCAGCAGCTTAGTAGGGCACAAAAGGGATGAGCAGTTCTTC.